This T cell receptor (beta chain) was profiled in a study of T cell responses to AZD1222 COVID-19 vaccine. Overall study findings and caveats: Spike-wide coverage was observed for vaccine-associated CD4 TCRs, with dominant responses at 160-218 and 743-854. Donor demographics were predominantly white British with a female majority; clonal diversity may be underestimated.

This CDR3 contains 14 residues. J was trimmed by 2 bases and V by 3 bases; bases with no gene match: 3. Germline values: CDR1 SGHTA, CDR2 FQGNSA. Assay used: immunoSEQ multiplex PCR; TCRdb lists only in-frame clones, some missing. The table includes tens of thousands of clones, roughly 85% detected once. Timing groups of about 4 and about 12 weeks for second doses were pooled. A word on this clone: Its antigen is not identified.

The source of this sequence is an adult who received the AZD1222 COVID-19 vaccine. This material consisted of peripheral blood, taken 28 days after the second AZD1222 dose. The rearrangement joins TRBV7-2 to TRBJ2-5; TRBD2 aligns across 7 bases. The CDR3 nucleotides are TGTGCCAGCAGCTTCCAGGGAGGGCAAGAGACCCAGTACTTC. It is translated as CASSFQGGQETQYF.